The clone carrying this TCR beta chain has just a few counts. Its target is unknown. The cDNA 3' end received a ligated oligonucleotide with a UMI. An equimolar mix of RC1.1 and RC1.2 primed the beta chain across TRBC1 and TRBC2. TCR alpha and beta chains were handled separately starting at the second PCR. TCRdb reanalysed the UMI-ligation and nested PCR reads using MiXCR and keeps one entry per CDR3 protein. The sample has tens of thousands of distinct CDR3 sequences; 7.3% are singletons. Known numbers of the T cell clone KT2 were added to PBMC. Trimming took off 4 bases at V and 3 bases at J, with 10 bases between the two ends. The CDR3 consists of 14 residues. Germline CDR1 reads SGHRS; CDR2 reads YFSETQ. The data were taken from a study of quantifying T cell responses using KT2 cells. Study-wide context: RNA was reverse transcribed with TCR alpha and beta constant-region primers. Regarding the study as a whole: Very high KT2 spike-in numbers caused saturation in KT2 sequence detection.

The J gene is TRBJ2-2, the V gene TRBV5-1, with a weak D call TRBD1 (6 bases). The specimen was PBMCs spiked with cells of the T cell clone KT2. This sequence originates from a human donor. The CDR3 coding sequence is TGCGCCAGCAGCGAGGGACACGACACCGGGGAGCTGTTTTTT. Protein sequence: CASSEGHDTGELFF.